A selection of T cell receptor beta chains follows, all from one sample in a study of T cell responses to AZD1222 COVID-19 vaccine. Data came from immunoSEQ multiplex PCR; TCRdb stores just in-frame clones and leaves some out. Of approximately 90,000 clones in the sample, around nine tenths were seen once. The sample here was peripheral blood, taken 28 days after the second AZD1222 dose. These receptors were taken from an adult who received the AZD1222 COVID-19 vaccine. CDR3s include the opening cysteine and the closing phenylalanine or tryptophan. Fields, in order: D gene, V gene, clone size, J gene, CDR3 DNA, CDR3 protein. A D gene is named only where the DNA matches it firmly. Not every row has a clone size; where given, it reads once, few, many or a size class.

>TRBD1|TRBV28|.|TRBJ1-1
TGTGCCAGCAGTTTACAACCGGGACAGGGGAACACTGAAGCTTTCTTT
CASSLQPGQGNTEAFF
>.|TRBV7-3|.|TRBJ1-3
TGTGCCAGCAGCTTAGGCGGGGGCTCTGGAAACACCATATATTTT
CASSLGGGSGNTIYF
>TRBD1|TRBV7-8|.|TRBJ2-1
TGTGCCAGCAGCATCGGACAGGGACTCAACAATGAGCAGTTCTTC
CASSIGQGLNNEQFF
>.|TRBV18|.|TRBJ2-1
TGTGCCAGCTCACCGGGACAGGCAGCGGGGAATGAGCAGTTCTTC
CASSPGQAAGNEQFF
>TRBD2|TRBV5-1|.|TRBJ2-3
TGCGCCAGCAGCGTAGGGACTAGCGGGGGGGATACGCAGTATTTT
CASSVGTSGGDTQYF
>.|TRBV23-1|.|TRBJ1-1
TGCGCCAGCAGTCAATTCCAGCCCAGGCTGAACACTGAAGCTTTCTTT
CASSQFQPRLNTEAFF
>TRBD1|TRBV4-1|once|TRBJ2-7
TGCGCCAGCAGCCAGTCGGGACAGGGGAGCTCCTACGAGCAGTACTTC
CASSQSGQGSSYEQYF
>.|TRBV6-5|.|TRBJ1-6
TGTGCCAGCAGTTACACCAGGGCTTATAATTCACCCCTCCACTTT
CASSYTRAYNSPLHF
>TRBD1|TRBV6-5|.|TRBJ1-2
TGTGCCAGCAGTCTCAGGGGGACTAACTATGGCTACACCTTC
CASSLRGTNYGYTF
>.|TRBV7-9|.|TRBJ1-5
TGTGCCAGCAGCGCGGGGATTCAGCCCCAGCATTTT
CASSAGIQPQHF
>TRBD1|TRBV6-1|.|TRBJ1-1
TGTGCTAGCAGTGAGCCGGGACAGGGGGGTACTGAAGCTTTCTTT
CASSEPGQGGTEAFF
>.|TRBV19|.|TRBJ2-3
TGTGCCAGTAGTTCGGGTTCTCTCTCAGATACGCAGTATTTT
CASSSGSLSDTQYF
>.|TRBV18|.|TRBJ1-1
TGTGCCAGCTCACCGGGAGGGATTGAGAACACTGAAGCTTTCTTT
CASSPGGIENTEAFF
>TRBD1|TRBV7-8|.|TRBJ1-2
TGTGCCAGCAGCCCGCTCCGGGACAGGGTCCCAAACTATGGCTACACCTTC
CASSPLRDRVPNYGYTF
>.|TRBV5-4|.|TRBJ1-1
TGTGCCAGCAGCTTAGGGCGAGGCGCTGAAGCTTTCTTT
CASSLGRGAEAFF
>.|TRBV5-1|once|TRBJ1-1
TGCGCCAGCAGCTTACCGGGACGGAAGAACACTGAAGCTTTCTTT
CASSLPGRKNTEAFF
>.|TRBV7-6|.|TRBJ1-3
TGTGCCAGCAGCTTCCATGCCAGCTCTGGAAACACCATATATTTT
CASSFHASSGNTIYF
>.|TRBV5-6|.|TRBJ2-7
TGTGCCAGCAGCTTGGGGCTTATGAGCTCCTACGAGCAGTACTTC
CASSLGLMSSYEQYF
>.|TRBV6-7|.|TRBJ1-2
TGTGCCAGCAGTTACAGGCCGGGGGTAAACTATGGCTACACCTTC
CASSYRPGVNYGYTF
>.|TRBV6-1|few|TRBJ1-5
TGTGCCAGCAGTGAATCGGGCGGTAGCAATCAGCCCCAGCATTTT
CASSESGGSNQPQHF
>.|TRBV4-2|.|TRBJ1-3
TGTGCCAGCAGCCCCTCCGTGGCCTCGAACGGAAACACCATATATTTT
CASSPSVASNGNTIYF
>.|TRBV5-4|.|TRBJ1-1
TGTGCCAGCAGCTCCGAAGCAGGGGTAGGGTGGAGCACTGAAGCTTTCTTT
CASSSEAGVGWSTEAFF
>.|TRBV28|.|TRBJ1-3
TGTGCCAGCAGTTTAGTGGCCTACTCTGGAAACACCATATATTTT
CASSLVAYSGNTIYF
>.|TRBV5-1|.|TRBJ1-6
TGCGCCAGCAGCTCCGAATCGGGGGGGTATAATTCACCCCTCCACTTT
CASSSESGGYNSPLHF
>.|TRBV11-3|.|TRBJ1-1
TGTGCCAGCAGCCCAGACCGGAGGACTGAAGCTTTCTTT
CASSPDRRTEAFF
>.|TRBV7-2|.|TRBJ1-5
TGTGCCAGCAGCCCAAGCTCGGGGACTGGGGATCAGCCCCAGCATTTT
CASSPSSGTGDQPQHF
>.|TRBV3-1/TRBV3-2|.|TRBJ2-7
TGTGCCAGCAGCCAAATCCCGGGACACAGGGACTCCTACGAGCAGTACTTC
CASSQIPGHRDSYEQYF
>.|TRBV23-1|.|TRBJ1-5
TGCGCCAGCAGTCATCCGGGAAATTCTTTAAGGAGCAATCAGCCCCAGCATTTT
CASSHPGNSLRSNQPQHF
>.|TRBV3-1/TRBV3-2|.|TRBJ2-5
TGTGCCAGCTCGACTTGGGAGACCCAGTACTTC
CASSTWETQYF
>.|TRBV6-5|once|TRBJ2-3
TGTGCCAGCAGGGGGACTGCACTCACAGATACGCAGTATTTT
CASRGTALTDTQYF
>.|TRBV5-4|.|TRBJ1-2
TGTGCCAGCAGCTCGGGCACGGGGGGGTCAGGTGGCTACACCTTC
CASSSGTGGSGGYTF
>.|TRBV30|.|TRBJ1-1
TGTGCCTGGAGGGGACAATTGAACACTGAAGCTTTCTTT
CAWRGQLNTEAFF
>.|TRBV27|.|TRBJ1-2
TGTGCCAGCAGTCTACAGGCTACTTATGGCTACACCTTC
CASSLQATYGYTF
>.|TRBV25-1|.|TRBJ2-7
TGTGCCAGCAGTGCCGGGACGCTATCCTACGAGCAGTACTTC
CASSAGTLSYEQYF
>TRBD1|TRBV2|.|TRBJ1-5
TGTGCCAGCAGTGCCGACAGGGGGAATCAGCCCCAGCATTTT
CASSADRGNQPQHF
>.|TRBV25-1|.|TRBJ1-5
TGTGCCAGCAGGGGACGTAGCAATCAGCCCCAGCATTTT
CASRGRSNQPQHF
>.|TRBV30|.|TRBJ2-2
TGTGCCTGGAGTCTTTACAGCTCGAACACCGGGGAGCTGTTTTTT
CAWSLYSSNTGELFF
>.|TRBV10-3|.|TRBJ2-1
TGTGCCATCAGTGAAGAGTTTAAGGATGAGCAGTTCTTC
CAISEEFKDEQFF
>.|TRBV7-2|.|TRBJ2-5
TGTGCCAGCAGCCACATTGGGGGACTGCCCGCACTGACCCAGTACTTC
CASSHIGGLPALTQYF
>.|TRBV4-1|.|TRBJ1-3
TGCGCCAGCAGCCAAGATTTAGGGGCAGGAAACACCATATATTTT
CASSQDLGAGNTIYF
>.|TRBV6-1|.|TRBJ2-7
TGTGCCAGCAGTGATATGAAGAGATACGAGCAGTACTTC
CASSDMKRYEQYF
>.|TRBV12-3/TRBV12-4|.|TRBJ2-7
TGTGCCAGCAGCTCAGGGCCCCCCTACGAGCAGTACTTC
CASSSGPPYEQYF
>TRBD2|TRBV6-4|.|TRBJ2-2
TGTGCCAGCAGTGGGACTAGCGGGGGCACCGGGGAGCTGTTTTTT
CASSGTSGGTGELFF
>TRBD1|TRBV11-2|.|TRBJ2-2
TGTGCCAGCAGGCAGCCGTACAGGGGGTACACCGGGGAGCTGTTTTTT
CASRQPYRGYTGELFF
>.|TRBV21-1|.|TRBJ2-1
TGTGCCAGCAGCAAATGGGTCGGGACTAGCGGGGGGTTCTCCTACAATGAGCAGTTCTTC
CASSKWVGTSGGFSYNEQFF
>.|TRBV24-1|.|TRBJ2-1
TGTGCCACCAGTGACAACAAGCCAGTCAATGAGCAGTTCTTC
CATSDNKPVNEQFF
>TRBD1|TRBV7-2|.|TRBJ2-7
TGTGCCAGCAGCCCAAAGGACAGGGGGACAGACGAGCAGTACTTC
CASSPKDRGTDEQYF
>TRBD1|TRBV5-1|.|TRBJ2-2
TGCGCCAGCAGGACTCAGGGGGCAAACACCGGGGAGCTGTTTTTT
CASRTQGANTGELFF
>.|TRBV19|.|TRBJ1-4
TGTGCCAGTAGTATCCTTCCTTCGGGATTTAATGAAAAACTGTTTTTT
CASSILPSGFNEKLFF
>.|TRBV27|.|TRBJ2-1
TGTGCCAGCAGTCCACGGGCAGGGAGGAATGAGCAGTTCTTC
CASSPRAGRNEQFF
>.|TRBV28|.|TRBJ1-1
TGTGCCAGCAGTTTAAGAGGGGAAGAGAGCACTGAAGCTTTCTTT
CASSLRGEESTEAFF
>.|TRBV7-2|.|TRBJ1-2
TGTGCCAGCAGCTTCAAACTCCCAGGAGGGGCAGGGTTTAACTATGGCTACACCTTC
CASSFKLPGGAGFNYGYTF